The next 32 T cell receptor beta chains were all read from a single sample in a study of blood T cell repertoires in COVID-19. Measured with immunoSEQ multiplex PCR; TCRdb has only the in-frame clones, and not every one. The sample includes fewer than 300,000 clones, about 91% of them seen just once. Specimen: peripheral blood. The source of these receptors is a young adult with COVID-19, enrolled during active disease.

This chain joins TRBV29-1 and TRBJ2-5; tentatively, D is TRBD2 (6 bases). With 0 bases removed from V and 5 bases from J, the gap between germline ends came to 13 bases. CDR1 and CDR2 from the germline V gene are SQVTM and ANQGSEA. The CDR3 runs 14 residues. The CDR3 nucleotides read TGCAGCGTTGAAGATTGGGGGGTCGGGGAGACCCAGTACTTC. This sequence encodes CSVEDWGVGETQYF.

This sequence joins TRBV27 and TRBJ2-5; a possible D gene is TRBD2 (6 bases). V lost 3 bases and J 9 bases, leaving 14 bases between the germline ends. Germline loops: CDR1 MNHEY, CDR2 SMNVEV (reference sequence). The CDR3 contains 13 residues. CDR3 bases: TGTGCCAGCAGTTTTGCCCGGGACTTGGCCCAGTACTTC. Encoded protein: CASSFARDLAQYF.

This clone was counted only a few times. In the same sample, other DNA sequences code for this CDR3. This sequence joins TRBV7-6 and TRBJ2-1, with TRBD1 matching 8 bases. The CDR3 is 15 amino acids. J lost 4 bases, V lost 5 bases, and 7 bases had no gene match. Looked up from germline, CDR1 is SGHVS and CDR2 is FNYEAQ. CDR3 bases: TGTGCCAGCAGCAGAGGACAGGGCGATTACAATGAGCAGTTCTTC. Translated: CASSRGQGDYNEQFF.

The chain recombines TRBV24-1 with TRBJ1-5, with D perhaps TRBD1 (5 bases). Germline CDR1 reads KGHDR; CDR2 reads SFDVKD. Trimming cost V 6 bases and J 2 bases, with 10 bases left between them. The CDR3 runs to 14 residues. CDR3 bases: TGTGCCACCAGTCAGGGCTCAGGCAATCAGCCCCAGCATTTT. Its translation is CATSQGSGNQPQHF.

This chain joins TRBV19 and TRBJ2-2; D possibly corresponds to TRBD1 (5 bases). The CDR3 has 14 residues. With 6 bases removed from V and 2 bases from J, the gap between germline ends came to 10 bases. The V gene's germline CDR1 is LNHDA and CDR2 SQIVND (reference sequence). CDR3 residues: CASRGQGNTGELFF. DNA for the CDR3: TGTGCCAGTAGGGGTCAGGGCAACACCGGGGAGCTGTTTTTT.

V usage is TRBV5-6 and J usage is TRBJ2-3; tentative D call: TRBD2 (5 bases). The V gene's germline CDR1 is SGHDT and CDR2 YYEEEE. V was shortened by 2 bases and J by 0 bases, with 16 bases between the two germline ends. This CDR3 is built from 17 residues. In nucleotides, the CDR3 is TGTGCCAGCAGCTTACGGTCGACGGGGATTAGCACAGATACGCAGTATTTT. Translated, it gives CASSLRSTGISTDTQYF.

The chain is built from TRBV20-1 and TRBJ1-5, with unresolved D. The germline V and J ends were trimmed by 3 bases and 2 bases, with 17 bases remaining between them. The length of the CDR3 is 16 residues. CDR1 is DFQATT and CDR2 is SNEGSKA in the germline V gene (reference sequence). The CDR3 coding sequence is TGCAGTGCTAGTCCTACCACAGTGCAGGGCAATCAGCCCCAGCATTTT. Translating gives CSASPTTVQGNQPQHF.

In its sample, this clone was seen once. V gene TRBV2 combines with J gene TRBJ2-5, with D maybe TRBD1 (5 bases). The CDR3 contains 12 residues. The V end was cut by 8 bases, the J end by 3 bases, with 10 bases between. The germline CDR1 and CDR2 sequences are SNHLY and FYNNEI. The CDR3 protein is CASAGPEETQYF. Written as DNA, the CDR3 is TGTGCCAGCGCAGGGCCCGAAGAGACCCAGTACTTC. Full variable domain (remainder filled in from reference TRBV2 and TRBJ2-5): EPEVTQTPSHQVTQMGQEVILRCVPISNHLYFYWYRQILGQKVEFLVSFYNNEISEKSEIFDDQFSVERPDGSNFTLKIRSTKLEDSAMYFCASAGPEETQYFGPGTRLLVL.

DNA of the CDR3: TGTGCCAGTATAAGCAGGGGCAACACTGAAGCTTTCTTT. The encoded protein is CASISRGNTEAFF. The chain is built from TRBV19 and TRBJ1-1; possibly TRBD1 for D (6 bases). Germline CDR1 is LNHDA and CDR2 is SQIVND (reference sequence). V lost 7 bases and J lost 2, with 11 bases in between. The CDR3 consists of 13 residues.

This clone appeared a few times. This chain connects TRBV2 to TRBJ1-3; D possibly corresponds to TRBD1 (6 bases). Trimming took 10 bases from V and 0 from J, leaving 22 bases between them. From germline, CDR1 is SNHLY and CDR2 FYNNEI. This CDR3 comprises 17 residues. The CDR3 DNA follows: TGTGCCACCCTCCCAGGGGCAGGGACCAACTCTGGAAACACCATATATTTT. Translating it yields CATLPGAGTNSGNTIYF.

V usage is TRBV7-2 and J usage is TRBJ1-3; D not certain. The V gene lost 0 bases and the J gene lost 3 bases, with 12 bases spanning the gap. The germline V gene encodes CDR1 SGHTA and CDR2 FQGNSA. The CDR3 length is 16 residues. The CDR3 protein is CASSLAPQALGNTIYF. For the CDR3, the DNA is TGTGCCAGCAGCTTAGCCCCCCAGGCACTTGGAAACACCATATATTTT.

The rearrangement links TRBV5-1 to TRBJ2-7, with D perhaps matching TRBD2 (6 bases). Trimming cost V 3 bases and J 3 bases, with 13 bases left between them. The CDR3 is 14 residues long. CDR1 SGHRS and CDR2 YFSETQ come from the germline V gene. The DNA of the CDR3 is TGCGCCAGCAGCTCTAGACTAGGCGGCTACGAGCAGTACTTC. This encodes CASSSRLGGYEQYF.

This clone was detected only a few times. This chain joins TRBV7-9 and TRBJ1-1; no clear D. V dropped 5 bases and J dropped 6 bases, with 10 bases sitting between them. The V gene's germline CDR1 is SEHNR and CDR2 FQNEAQ (reference sequence). This CDR3 contains 12 residues. The CDR3 region is CASSPLPAEAFF. In DNA form, the CDR3 reads TGTGCCAGCAGCCCCCTGCCGGCTGAAGCTTTCTTT.

The chain joins TRBV19 to TRBJ1-5, with D unresolved. The CDR3 extends over 16 amino acids. Germline loops: CDR1 LNHDA, CDR2 SQIVND (reference sequence). Trimming took 5 bases from V and 0 from J, leaving 14 bases between them. The chain's CDR3 is CASSPLAGISNQPQHF. The CDR3 DNA sequence: TGTGCCAGTAGTCCCCTGGCGGGTATTAGCAATCAGCCCCAGCATTTT.

The rearrangement joins TRBV12-3 or TRBV12-4 to TRBJ2-1, with TRBD2 identical over 7 bases. Trimming at V came to 1 base and at J to 6 bases, leaving 0 bases not matched to a gene. The CDR3 is 13 residues long. The CDR3 bases are TGTGCCAGCAGTTTAGGGGGGGGCAATGAGCAGTTCTTC. This sequence encodes CASSLGGGNEQFF.

The V gene is TRBV6-5, the J gene TRBJ1-1; unclear D gene. Germline CDR1 MNHEY, CDR2 SVGAGI. The ends were cut back, 5 bases at V and 0 bases at J, with 10 bases in the middle. CDR3 size: 14 residues. The CDR3 sequence: CASSPRQLNTEAFF. CDR3 nucleotides: TGTGCCAGCAGTCCCAGACAATTGAACACTGAAGCTTTCTTT.

J is TRBJ2-5 and V is TRBV9; 11 bases map to TRBD2. The CDR3 is 15 residues long. Germline assignment: CDR1 SGDLS and CDR2 YYNGEE. V gave up 5 bases and J gave up 2 bases; unmatched junction bases: 5. Here the CDR3 reads CASSLIAGGQETQYF. The CDR3, as DNA: TGTGCCAGCAGTCTTATAGCGGGAGGGCAAGAGACCCAGTACTTC.

The gene calls are TRBV6-2 or TRBV6-3 and TRBJ2-3, with 11 bases lining up with TRBD2. V lost 5 bases to trimming and J lost 8 bases; unmatched junction nucleotides: 9. There are 15 residues in the CDR3. CDR1 MNHEY and CDR2 SVGEGT come from the germline V gene. The CDR3 here is CASSLLAGVGGTQYF. The DNA of the CDR3 is TGTGCCAGCAGTCTACTAGCGGGAGTGGGGGGTACGCAGTATTTT.

This chain joins TRBV6-5 and TRBJ1-6, with D maybe TRBD1 (6 bases). CDR3 length: 15 amino acids. V lost 2 bases to trimming and J lost 9 bases, with 14 bases between them. Germline V gives CDR1 MNHEY, CDR2 SVGAGI. This CDR3 reads CASSYDRNFASPLHF. In DNA, the CDR3 is TGTGCCAGCAGTTACGACAGGAATTTTGCTTCACCCCTCCACTTT.

The genes are TRBV11-2 and TRBJ2-3; 11 bases line up with TRBD1. Looked up from germline, CDR1 is SGHAT and CDR2 is FQNNGV. The trim removed 2 bases at V and 10 bases at J, leaving 8 bases unmatched. The CDR3 runs 15 residues. CDR3 coding DNA: TGTGCCAGCAGCTTAATGGGACAGGGGGATCGGTCGCAGTATTTT. Translating it yields CASSLMGQGDRSQYF. Based on the CDR3 plus reference TRBV11-2 and TRBJ2-3, the full variable domain is EAGVAQSPRYKIIEKRQSVAFWCNPISGHATLYWYQQILGQGPKLLIQFQNNGVVDDSQLPKDRFSAERLKGVDSTLKIQPAKLEDSAVYLCASSLMGQGDRSQYFGPGTRLTVL.

The V and J genes are TRBV3-1 (or the pseudogene TRBV3-2) and TRBJ2-3, with 8 bases fitting TRBD2. The CDR3 is 16 amino acids. Germline CDR1 and CDR2: LGHDT and YNNKEL (reference sequence). V shed 2 bases and J 2 bases; nucleotides not matched to a gene: 6. CDR3 region: CASSQTAGLVTDTQYF. CDR3 nucleotide sequence: TGTGCCAGCAGCCAAACGGCGGGACTAGTCACAGATACGCAGTATTTT.

The chain's CDR3 is CATSRDINTEAFF. CDR3 bases: TGTGCCACCAGCAGAGATATAAACACTGAAGCTTTCTTT. The chain employs TRBV15 and TRBJ1-1; D not certain. The CDR3 has 13 residues. The germline CDR1 and CDR2 sequences are LNHNV and YYDKDF (reference sequence). V shed 0 bases and J shed 2 bases, with 4 bases lying between them.

The chain recombines TRBV5-4 with TRBJ1-1; D remains unclear. The CDR3 spans 14 residues. V was pared by 4 bases and J by 5 bases, with 15 bases between. In germline, CDR1 is SGHNT, CDR2 YYREEE (reference sequence). CDR3 sequence: CASSPVEHSTEAFF. The DNA for the CDR3 is TGTGCCAGCAGCCCGGTCGAGCACTCGACTGAAGCTTTCTTT.

The V gene is TRBV12-3 or TRBV12-4, the J gene TRBJ2-2; D gene unclear. V was trimmed by 10 bases and J by 3 bases, leaving 9 bases between them. This CDR3 region has 12 residues. The CDR3 reads CATTGYTGELFF. CDR3 nucleotide sequence: TGTGCCACCACCGGGTACACCGGGGAGCTGTTTTTT.

J is TRBJ1-1 and V is TRBV9, with D possibly matching TRBD1 (6 bases). There are 16 residues in the CDR3. The V and J ends lost 2 bases and 6 bases respectively, with 20 bases between them. Germline loops: CDR1 SGDLS, CDR2 YYNGEE. The CDR3 sequence is CASSVSSQGDNSEAFF. The DNA for the CDR3 is TGTGCCAGCAGCGTCAGCTCACAGGGAGACAACTCTGAAGCTTTCTTT. Using reference TRBV9 and TRBJ1-1 for the parts outside the CDR3, the full variable domain is DSGVTQTPKHLITATGQRVTLRCSPRSGDLSVYWYQQSLDQGLQFLIQYYNGEERAKGNILERFSAQQFPDLHSELNLSSLELGDSALYFCASSVSSQGDNSEAFFGQGTRLTVV.

The V call is TRBV10-3, the J call TRBJ2-3; a weak D match, TRBD2 (6 bases). The CDR3 has 16 residues. Germline-derived CDR1 and CDR2 are ENHRY and SYGVKD. The ends were cut back, 0 bases at V and 3 bases at J, with 13 bases in the middle. The CDR3: CAISESTGGGTDTQYF. DNA of the CDR3: TGTGCCATCAGTGAGTCGACCGGGGGAGGTACAGATACGCAGTATTTT.

This chain links TRBV15 with TRBJ2-1; TRBD2 might be the D (7 bases). The CDR3 is 19 residues long. Germline CDR1 reads LNHNV; CDR2 reads YYDKDF (reference sequence). The V and J ends lost 5 bases and 2 bases respectively, with 25 bases between them. CDR3: CATSGLSAGASLTYNEQFF. The CDR3, as DNA: TGTGCCACCAGCGGCCTTTCTGCGGGGGCCTCCCTCACCTACAATGAGCAGTTCTTC.

CDR3 loop: CASSPGTGVRIGYGYTF. CDR3 DNA: TGTGCCAGCAGCCCCGGGACAGGGGTGAGAATTGGCTATGGCTACACCTTC. The rearrangement joins TRBV16 to TRBJ1-2, with TRBD1 matching over 10 bases. Trimming removed 4 bases from V and 4 bases from J; junction bases left unmatched: 12. This CDR3 has 17 residues. Germline V lookup: CDR1 KGHSY, CDR2 FQNENV.

This rearrangement joins TRBV7-8 to TRBJ2-2; the D gene is possibly TRBD2 (5 bases). There are 14 residues in the CDR3. Trimming stripped 4 bases from V and 10 bases from J, with 16 bases between. Germline values: CDR1 SGHVS, CDR2 FQNEAQ. This CDR3 is CASSSDSFDKELFF. For the CDR3, the DNA is TGTGCCAGCAGCTCGGACTCGTTCGATAAGGAGCTGTTTTTT.

In its sample, this clone was seen once. The chain is built from TRBV29-1 and TRBJ2-1; 9 positions agree with TRBD1. The junction had 5 bases not matched to a gene; V was cut back by 4 bases and J by 4 bases. CDR3 size: 14 residues. Germline V lookup: CDR1 SQVTM, CDR2 ANQGSEA. The DNA of the CDR3 is TGCAGCGTTGGGGGGACAGGGCCGTACAATGAGCAGTTCTTC. Its protein is CSVGGTGPYNEQFF.

CDR3 coding DNA: TGTGCCAGCAGTTTCCTAGCGGGAGTTCCTACAGATACGCAGTATTTT. Translating gives CASSFLAGVPTDTQYF. This chain uses TRBV27 with TRBJ2-3; TRBD2 aligns across 10 bases. Germline CDR1 MNHEY, CDR2 SMNVEV (reference sequence). The CDR3 consists of 16 residues. With V trimmed by 3 bases and J by 3 bases, 6 bases remained unmatched.

This chain uses TRBV19 with TRBJ2-2, with 8 bases aligning to TRBD1. The J segment lost 5 bases and the V segment lost 3 bases, leaving 11 bases of the junction unmatched. This CDR3 spans 17 amino acids. The germline gives CDR1 LNHDA, CDR2 SQIVND (reference sequence). In DNA form, the CDR3 reads TGTGCCAGTAGTATCGACGGGACAGGTTGGGGGACCGGGGAGCTGTTTTTT. This translates into CASSIDGTGWGTGELFF.